The rows below give T cell receptor beta chains drawn from one sample of a study of cytomegalovirus exposure and HLA in healthy donors. Only in-frame clones appear in the TCRdb table, and some are missing; sequencing was by immunoSEQ multiplex PCR. Of 150,000 or so clones listed, roughly 80% are singletons. Sequencing input: PBMCs. Receptor source: a female donor in good health and CMV-seronegative. Both conserved end residues are part of each CDR3. Fields, in order: CDR3 protein, CDR3 DNA, V gene, clone size, J gene, D gene. D genes are given only for firm matches. Clone size is given for some rows only: seen once, a few or many times, or a class if the clone is expanded.

CASSHTPLRGRRSGNTIYF | TGTGCCAGCAGCCATACTCCCCTCAGGGGGCGTCGGTCTGGAAACACCATATATTTT | TRBV7-6 | NA | TRBJ1-3 | TRBD1
CASSLVADTQYF | TGTGCCAGCAGCTTAGTCGCAGATACGCAGTATTTT | TRBV7-9 | NA | TRBJ2-3 | NA
CSAAGGKLFF | TGCAGTGCTGCCGGGGGAAAACTGTTTTTT | TRBV20-1 | NA | TRBJ1-4 | NA
CASSSFTGSYYGYTF | TGTGCCAGCAGCAGCTTCACCGGGAGCTACTATGGCTACACCTTC | TRBV7-2 | once | TRBJ1-2 | NA
CASSQGDRGYQPQHF | TGCGCCAGCAGCCAAGGGGACAGGGGTTATCAGCCCCAGCATTTT | TRBV4-1 | NA | TRBJ1-5 | TRBD1
CASSSAGQPKGHGYTF | TGTGCCAGCAGTTCGGCGGGACAGCCGAAAGGACATGGCTACACCTTC | TRBV28 | once | TRBJ1-2 | TRBD1
CASGTGFNQPQHF | TGTGCCAGCGGTACAGGTTTCAATCAGCCCCAGCATTTT | TRBV27 | NA | TRBJ1-5 | NA
CASSDVPGSSTDTQYF | TGTGCCAGCAGTGACGTCCCGGGAAGTAGCACAGATACGCAGTATTTT | TRBV6-4 | few | TRBJ2-3 | NA
CASSPADRLDYEQYF | TGTGCCAGCAGCCCCGCGGACAGGTTGGACTACGAGCAGTACTTC | TRBV9 | NA | TRBJ2-7 | TRBD1
CASSRAGASYEQYF | TGTGCCAGCAGTCGAGCGGGGGCCTCCTACGAGCAGTACTTC | TRBV6-5 | NA | TRBJ2-7 | TRBD2
CASSYLQRDTQYF | TGTGCCAGCAGTTACTTACAGAGAGATACGCAGTATTTT | TRBV6-6 | NA | TRBJ2-3 | NA
CASRPEGTRNTIYF | TGTGCCAGTAGGCCCGAGGGGACTAGAAACACCATATATTTT | TRBV19 | few | TRBJ1-3 | NA
CASSLWTGNNEQFF | TGTGCCAGCAGTTTGTGGACAGGGAACAATGAGCAGTTCTTC | TRBV28 | NA | TRBJ2-1 | TRBD1
CASTPGMNTEAFF | TGTGCCAGCACGCCGGGAATGAACACTGAAGCTTTCTTT | TRBV7-2 | once | TRBJ1-1 | NA
CASSATWTATYEQYF | TGTGCCAGCAGCGCAACGTGGACAGCTACCTACGAGCAGTACTTC | TRBV9 | NA | TRBJ2-7 | NA
CASSWGGSSYEQYF | TGTGCCAGCAGCTGGGGGGGGAGTTCCTACGAGCAGTACTTC | TRBV5-4 | NA | TRBJ2-7 | TRBD2
CASSDKRLSGNTIYF | TGTGCCAGCAGTGATAAGCGGCTCTCTGGAAACACCATATATTTT | TRBV6-1 | few | TRBJ1-3 | NA
CASSNPPQGTSTDTQYF | TGTGCCAGCAGCAATCCCCCCCAGGGAACTAGCACAGATACGCAGTATTTT | TRBV7-2 | NA | TRBJ2-3 | NA
CASSPSPGQPYNEQFF | TGCGCCAGCAGTCCGTCCCCAGGACAGCCCTACAATGAGCAGTTCTTC | TRBV5-1 | NA | TRBJ2-1 | NA
CASSRDSYEQYF | TGTGCCAGCAGTCGGGACAGCTACGAGCAGTACTTC | TRBV2 | NA | TRBJ2-7 | TRBD1
CASTTGPGELFF | TGTGCCAGCACGACAGGGCCCGGGGAGCTGTTTTTT | TRBV25-1 | NA | TRBJ2-2 | TRBD1
CASSPSGTLHGYTF | TGTGCCAGCAGTCCCTCCGGGACTTTACATGGCTACACCTTC | TRBV28 | few | TRBJ1-2 | NA
CASSRDRDYGYTF | TGTGCCAGCAGCCGGGACAGGGACTATGGCTACACCTTC | TRBV6-6 | NA | TRBJ1-2 | TRBD1
CASSIETLSGRVYNEQFF | TGTGCCAGTAGTATAGAAACGCTAAGCGGGAGGGTCTACAATGAGCAGTTCTTC | TRBV19 | NA | TRBJ2-1 | TRBD2
CASRQQGLATNEKLFF | TGTGCCAGCAGACAGCAGGGACTAGCAACTAATGAAAAACTGTTTTTT | TRBV2 | NA | TRBJ1-4 | NA
CASRGAGDGYTF | TGTGCCAGCAGGGGGGCAGGCGATGGCTACACCTTC | TRBV7-9 | NA | TRBJ1-2 | NA
CSLRDSGFYNEQFF | TGCAGCCTTCGAGATAGCGGGTTTTACAATGAGCAGTTCTTC | TRBV29-1 | NA | TRBJ2-1 | TRBD2
CASSQEVAGGVRVKLFF | TGTGCCAGCAGCCAAGAGGTTGCAGGAGGCGTTAGGGTAAAACTGTTTTTT | TRBV4-2 | NA | TRBJ1-4 | NA
CASSGESGGTYYNEQFF | TGTGCCAGCAGCGGAGAATCAGGGGGTACGTACTACAATGAGCAGTTCTTC | TRBV7-8 | NA | TRBJ2-1 | TRBD1
CASSISSSHEQYF | TGTGCCAGTAGTATTTCCAGTAGCCACGAGCAGTACTTC | TRBV19 | NA | TRBJ2-7 | NA
CASSRQGFDYGYTF | TGTGCCAGTAGTCGACAGGGGTTTGACTATGGCTACACCTTC | TRBV19 | once | TRBJ1-2 | TRBD1
CASSEENTGELFF | TGTGCCAGCAGCGAGGAGAACACCGGGGAGCTGTTTTTT | TRBV4-2 | NA | TRBJ2-2 | NA
CASSLGLASDEQFF | TGCGCCAGCAGCCTCGGACTAGCGAGCGATGAGCAGTTCTTC | TRBV4-3 | NA | TRBJ2-1 | TRBD2
CSAVQGTEAFF | TGCAGTGCTGTACAGGGTACTGAAGCTTTCTTT | TRBV20-1 | NA | TRBJ1-1 | NA
CASSLAGLAGTYNEQFF | TGTGCCAGCAGCTTGGCAGGGCTAGCGGGAACCTACAATGAGCAGTTCTTC | TRBV5-8 | NA | TRBJ2-1 | TRBD2
CASSQVERTDTQYF | TGTGCCAGCAGCCAAGTTGAGAGGACAGATACGCAGTATTTT | TRBV4-2 | few | TRBJ2-3 | NA
CASSQIGQGSYEQYF | TGTGCCAGCAGCCAAATTGGACAGGGTTCTTACGAGCAGTACTTC | TRBV14 | few | TRBJ2-7 | TRBD1
CASSLELSSYNEQFF | TGTGCCAGCAGCTTAGAGTTGAGCTCCTACAATGAGCAGTTCTTC | TRBV7-6 | NA | TRBJ2-1 | NA
CASSQRTSGQETQYF | TGTGCCAGCAGCCAGAGGACTAGCGGACAAGAGACCCAGTACTTC | TRBV13 | few | TRBJ2-5 | TRBD2
CASSKGLAVSYNEQFF | TGTGCCAGCAGCAAAGGCCTAGCGGTGTCCTACAATGAGCAGTTCTTC | TRBV21-1 | NA | TRBJ2-1 | NA
CASSLWADGELFF | TGTGCCAGCAGTTTATGGGCTGACGGGGAGCTGTTTTTT | TRBV28 | NA | TRBJ2-2 | NA
CASSEAATSGGVIHEQYF | TGTGCCAGCAGTGAAGCTGCGACTAGCGGGGGGGTTATCCACGAGCAGTACTTC | TRBV2 | NA | TRBJ2-7 | TRBD2
CASSDFIGPRAGYTF | TGTGCCAGCAGTGATTTTATCGGTCCGAGGGCTGGCTACACCTTC | TRBV6-1 | once | TRBJ1-2 | NA
CASSLSAGATSGHPDTQYF | TGTGCCAGCAGTTTATCCGCAGGGGCGACTAGCGGGCATCCAGATACGCAGTATTTT | TRBV27 | NA | TRBJ2-3 | TRBD2
CAWHRQAVYGYTF | TGTGCCTGGCACAGACAAGCCGTCTATGGCTACACCTTC | TRBV30 | few | TRBJ1-2 | NA
CASSVTAGDAYGYTF | TGTGCCAGCAGCGTGACCGCGGGCGATGCCTATGGCTACACCTTC | TRBV7-2 | NA | TRBJ1-2 | NA
CASSLVPAGVPYEQYF | TGTGCCAGCAGCTTAGTTCCAGCGGGGGTCCCCTACGAGCAGTACTTC | TRBV7-2 | few | TRBJ2-7 | TRBD2
CASSAGTGTEAFF | TGTGCCAGCAGTGCCGGGACAGGGACTGAAGCTTTCTTT | TRBV2 | NA | TRBJ1-1 | TRBD1
CASGTGNNYNSPLHF | TGTGCCAGCGGGACAGGGAACAACTATAATTCACCCCTCCACTTT | TRBV27 | NA | TRBJ1-6 | TRBD1
CASSARSGPAGDTIYF | TGTGCCAGCTCCGCTCGCAGCGGACCCGCAGGGGACACCATATATTTT | TRBV7-9 | few | TRBJ1-3 | NA
CASSTPDSSYGYTF | TGTGCCAGCAGTACGCCGGACAGCTCCTATGGCTACACCTTC | TRBV27 | NA | TRBJ1-2 | NA
CASSFTPGWTSPLHF | TGTGCCAGCAGTTTTACTCCGGGGTGGACCTCACCCCTCCACTTT | TRBV27 | few | TRBJ1-6 | NA
CASSQEDPGLAGVSSYNEQFF | TGCGCCAGCAGCCAAGAGGACCCGGGACTAGCGGGGGTCAGCTCCTACAATGAGCAGTTCTTC | TRBV4-3 | NA | TRBJ2-1 | TRBD2